Below, 16 T cell receptor beta chains from the same sample are listed, as sequenced in a study of Ad26.COV2.S vaccination and SARS-CoV-2 variants. The treatment was: about 20 received Ad26.COV2.S at low or high dose, single or two shots; 5 received placebo; per-sample allocation not given. Samples came from day 63 after the first vaccine or placebo injection. Only in-frame clones appear in the TCRdb table, and some are missing; sequencing was by immunoSEQ multiplex PCR. The data contain approximately 250,000 clones, around nine tenths of them singletons. Here the sequenced sample was peripheral blood, taken in a trial of Ad26.COV2.S vaccine versus placebo. Source of these receptors: a person aged 18-65 years who received the Ad26.COV2.S COVID-19 vaccine or a placebo.

V and J are TRBV5-1 and TRBJ2-1; D is ambiguous. V gave up 0 bases and J gave up 9 bases, with 10 bases separating them. The CDR3 covers 13 residues. Looked up from germline, CDR1 is SGHRS and CDR2 is YFSETQ. In DNA form, the CDR3 reads TGCGCCAGCAGCTTGGGCGGCCAAAGTGAGCAGTTCTTC. Encoded protein: CASSLGGQSEQFF.

J is TRBJ2-1 and V is TRBV24-1; no firm D call. The CDR3 sequence is 16 residues long. Germline V CDR1 and CDR2: KGHDR, SFDVKD. Trimming took off 4 bases at V and 2 bases at J, with 14 bases between the two ends. The DNA for the CDR3 is TGTGCCACCAGTGAGGCCAGTCAGGCCACCTACAATGAGCAGTTCTTC. Its translation: CATSEASQATYNEQFF.

This sequence joins TRBV13 and TRBJ2-1; D possibly corresponds to TRBD2 (5 bases). Trimming shortened V by 5 bases and J by 0 bases, and 5 bases separated the two germline ends. Germline V gene sequence: CDR1 PRHDT, CDR2 FYEKMQ (reference sequence). This CDR3 spans 13 amino acids. CDR3: CASSRDSYNEQFF. CDR3 coding DNA: TGTGCCAGCAGCCGGGACTCCTACAATGAGCAGTTCTTC.

The V gene is TRBV25-1, the J gene TRBJ1-1; D perhaps matches TRBD1 (5 bases). The V and J ends lost 6 bases and 2 bases respectively, with 7 bases between them. Germline assignment: CDR1 MGHDK and CDR2 SYGVNS. The CDR3 consists of 12 residues. CDR3 region: CASRGGNTEAFF. Here the CDR3 DNA reads TGTGCCAGCAGGGGGGGAAACACTGAAGCTTTCTTT.

This sequence joins TRBV9 and TRBJ1-3; the D gene is possibly TRBD1 (6 bases). Germline V gene sequence: CDR1 SGDLS, CDR2 YYNGEE. The CDR3 loop spans 15 amino acids. Between the trimmed V and J ends, which lost 4 bases and 6 bases, there was a span of 17 bases. CDR3 region: CASSNRGGAENTIYF. CDR3 bases: TGTGCCAGCAGCAATCGGGGGGGCGCCGAAAACACCATATATTTT.

The CDR3 nucleotides are TGTGCCAGCAGCTTAGACTTGGCCTCCTACGAGCAGTACGTC. It encodes CASSLDLASYEQYV. The rearrangement links TRBV11-2 to TRBJ2-7; unclear D gene. The CDR3 contains 14 residues. Germline V gene data show CDR1 as SGHAT and CDR2 as FQNNGV. Trimming removed 0 bases at V and 0 bases at J, with 6 bases between.

In nucleotides, the CDR3 is TGTGCCAGCAGGTTATCACCGAACACTGAAGCTTTCTTT. Encoded protein: CASRLSPNTEAFF. The J gene is TRBJ1-1, the V gene TRBV5-4; unclear D gene. Trimming shortened V by 5 bases and J by 1 base, and 9 bases separated the two germline ends. There are 13 residues in the CDR3. CDR1 is SGHNT, CDR2 YYREEE, per germline (reference sequence).

The V and J genes are TRBV12-3 or TRBV12-4 and TRBJ2-3; the D is unclear. CDR3 length: 13 residues. With 1 base removed from V and 2 bases from J, the gap between germline ends came to 4 bases. The CDR3 spells CASSLGDTDTQYF. The CDR3, as DNA: TGTGCCAGCAGTTTAGGGGACACAGATACGCAGTATTTT.

The CDR3 coding sequence is TGTGCCAGCAGCTTGGACATCGCGGGGGATAATTCACCCCTCCACTTT. Residues: CASSLDIAGDNSPLHF. The genes are TRBV5-6 and TRBJ1-6; perhaps TRBD1 as D (5 bases). V was cut by 0 bases and J by 5 bases, with 12 bases left in between. The CDR3 runs to 16 residues. CDR1 SGHDT and CDR2 YYEEEE come from the germline V gene.

The CDR3 here is CASSWNLKRTVLRADTQYF. The CDR3 DNA follows: TGTGCCAGCAGCTGGAACTTAAAAAGGACAGTCCTGAGGGCTGATACGCAGTATTTT. This rearrangement joins TRBV7-6 to TRBJ2-3; perhaps TRBD1 as D (6 bases). The length of the CDR3 is 19 residues. Deletions cut 4 bases from V and 6 bases from J, with 29 bases between. Germline CDR1 and CDR2: SGHVS and FNYEAQ.

The chain joins TRBV2 to TRBJ2-5; the D gene is possibly TRBD2 (7 bases). The CDR3 is 15 amino acids. CDR1 and CDR2 (germline): SNHLY, FYNNEI. V was pared by 1 base and J by 4 bases, with 13 bases between. DNA for the CDR3: TGTGCCAGCAGTGAAGAGAGGGGGGGTACAGAGACCCAGTACTTC. It encodes CASSEERGGTETQYF. The full variable domain, rest sourced from reference TRBV2 and TRBJ2-5, is EPEVTQTPSHQVTQMGQEVILRCVPISNHLYFYWYRQILGQKVEFLVSFYNNEISEKSEIFDDQFSVERPDGSNFTLKIRSTKLEDSAMYFCASSEERGGTETQYFGPGTRLLVL.

The chain couples TRBV5-1 to TRBJ2-2, with D perhaps TRBD2 (6 bases). The germline CDR1 and CDR2 sequences are SGHRS and YFSETQ. The CDR3 is made up of 17 amino acids. V was trimmed by 4 bases and J by 4 bases, leaving 20 bases between them. This CDR3 reads CASSSSRWRGSTGELFF. The CDR3 coding sequence is TGCGCCAGCAGCAGTTCTAGGTGGAGGGGAAGCACCGGGGAGCTGTTTTTT.

The CDR3, as DNA: TGTGCCAGCAGCTTGGGGGCCACAGGGGGGGCTAATGAAAAACTGTTTTTT. Translation gives CASSLGATGGANEKLFF. This chain connects TRBV11-2 to TRBJ1-4; 8 bases fit TRBD1. Germline V lookup: CDR1 SGHAT, CDR2 FQNNGV. The V segment lost 3 bases and the J segment 3 bases; nucleotides outside the gene matches: 9. This CDR3 spans 17 amino acids.

This rearrangement joins TRBV7-9 to TRBJ1-2; D is unresolved. This CDR3 comprises 13 residues. Germline V gene sequence: CDR1 SEHNR, CDR2 FQNEAQ (reference sequence). V lost 1 base and J lost 6, with 9 bases in between. The CDR3 protein is CASSLVGKDGYTF. The CDR3 DNA is TGTGCCAGCAGCTTAGTGGGGAAGGATGGCTACACCTTC.

The rearrangement joins TRBV15 to TRBJ1-4, with a weak D call TRBD1 (5 bases). CDR1 LNHNV and CDR2 YYDKDF come from the germline V gene (reference sequence). V gave up 0 bases and J gave up 6 bases, with 11 bases separating them. This CDR3 contains 15 residues. This CDR3 is CATSRDVRVDEKLFF. The CDR3 bases are TGTGCCACCAGCAGAGATGTCAGGGTTGATGAAAAACTGTTTTTT. Based on the CDR3 plus reference TRBV15 and TRBJ1-4, the full variable domain is DAMVIQNPRYQVTQFGKPVTLSCSQTLNHNVMYWYQQKSSQAPKLLFHYYDKDFNNEADTPDNFQSRRPNTSFCFLDIRSPGLGDTAMYLCATSRDVRVDEKLFFGSGTQLSVL.

The CDR3 reads CATSRGGGFAANEKLFF. CDR3 coding DNA: TGTGCCACCAGCAGAGGAGGAGGATTCGCGGCTAATGAAAAACTGTTTTTT. V usage is TRBV15 and J usage is TRBJ1-4; D is undetermined. CDR1 is LNHNV and CDR2 is YYDKDF in the germline V gene (reference sequence). The CDR3 extends over 17 amino acids. V lost 1 base and J 3 bases, leaving 15 bases between the germline ends.